This entry features one T cell receptor (beta chain) sequence. Its antigen has not been determined. Base-call qualities are not available, and no considerably larger clone is one nucleotide away. In total, 600 or so healthy bone marrow donors made up the cohort. At the time of sampling, all cohort members were nominally healthy, though unrecorded immune exposures were likely present. The donor was CMV seropositive and belonged to the group of 250 to 300 seropositive cohort members. Each donor provided a peripheral blood sample, and peripheral blood mononuclear cells were used for TCR beta sequencing. Genomic DNA extraction from the blood cell samples was performed with the Qiagen DNeasy Blood Extraction Kit. The library relied on the immunoSEQ multiplex PCR assay. A mixture of 60 forward primers for TCR Vbeta segments and 13 reverse primers for TCR Jbeta segments was used in the multiplex PCR. Amplification of the CDR3 region of rearranged TCR beta genes was performed with a multiplex PCR assay on genomic DNA. On the Illumina HiSeq System, the amplified TCR beta libraries were sequenced as 87-base-pair reads. In the original analysis: In a later analysis, 70 million to 95 million unique TCR beta chains were counted across the approximately 640 repertoires, and roughly 11 million of these chains were shared by at least two donors. Raw reads were error-corrected and collapsed into unique sequences with a nearest-neighbor algorithm that merged closely related sequences to remove PCR and sequencing errors. V, D and J gene segments were assigned by aligning CDR3 sequences to IMGT reference sequences. Each retained sequence needed at least a six-nucleotide match to both a V gene segment and a J gene segment. Rearrangements were called productive when the CDR3 lacked stop codons and stayed in frame with V and J; all others were non-productive. Following IMGT convention, CDR3 was defined as the stretch from the second conserved V-encoded cysteine up to the conserved J-encoded phenylalanine. Sequences without an unambiguous match to a single V gene segment were excluded from the earlier analysis of about 600 of the donors. In an earlier analysis of 450 to 700 of the donors, V segments were called functional above 56.7% productive rearrangements and were called segregating when the between-donor standard deviation exceeded 5%. A statistical classification framework was developed to diagnose cytomegalovirus status using the catalog of TCR beta chain sequences. In a later analysis, V and J genes were assigned by comparing TCR nucleotide sequences against IMGT/GENE-DB human TR gene sequences. In a later analysis, CDR3 sequences and most-parsimonious VDJ recombination scenarios were assigned using the TCRdist pipeline. A later analysis defined each TCR beta chain by its CDR3 amino acid sequence plus V-gene family, and excluded reads lacking a unique V-gene family. In a later analysis, fewer than 600 highly shared, low-generation-probability nucleotide sequences were removed to address suspected cross-contamination and a sequencing artifact. A later analysis calculated a clonal expansion index for each public chain from normalized within-repertoire ranks of inferred template counts. A later analysis computed generation probabilities with a VDJ recombination model fitted to out-of-frame rearrangements, and checked the results against IGoR. In a later analysis, hypergeometric tests were used to score TCR-TCR, TCR-HLA and TCR-CMV co-occurrence, with a repertoire-size bias correction applied to TCR pairs. False discovery rates were estimated in a later analysis by permuting HLA or CMV assignments 20 times. In a later analysis, co-occurring TCRs were grouped using DBSCAN, with TCRdist sequence similarity added in when clustering inside HLA-allele-positive subsets. Repertoires with fewer than 30,000 or more than 120,000 public chains, plus five repertoires with anomalous nucleotide sharing, were excluded from co-occurrence clustering. Entries here come from immuneACCESS through TCRdb and include only in-frame sequences with V and J called. Some clones fail to appear in such tables; in the studies checked, an unresolved V gene covers under half of the shortfall, and the cause of the remainder is unknown. V and J calls and clone size are those listed in that table; D and trimming were worked out from the DNA. The sample data list about 110,000 clones, and around 80% of these were observed just once. Around 4.8% of the sample goes to the ten largest clones.

This entry comes from a study of cytomegalovirus exposure and HLA in healthy donors (dated by TCRdb to 2016 to 2017). With respect to the entire study: An earlier analysis of 550 to 700 of the donors reported 250 to 300 Gb of sequence data and 100 million to 130 million unique TCR beta sequences from about 180 million T cells. Using immunosequencing, the study profiled T cell repertoires from fewer than 850 subjects and related those repertoires to cytomegalovirus serostatus. HLA typing covered class I and class II loci at four-digit resolution. Rather than drawing on any new phenotypic data, the later analysis identified candidate immune exposures from TCR beta sequences and the way those sequences occurred across donors. Of the roughly 420 genotyped donors, 75% to 85% were placed in the genetic ancestry cluster associated with self-reported Caucasian donors. In an earlier analysis of a few hundred of the donors, high-throughput TCR beta sequencing was used to judge whether each TCR beta V gene segment behaved as functional or pseudogenic. Roughly five DR-DQ haplotypes were treated as single units for association and clustering because of strong linkage in the cohort. Every repertoire in the discovery cohort had been generated on one and the same sequencing platform. The study aimed to test whether cataloging public T cell receptors could reveal signatures of past pathogen exposure. High-throughput TCR immunosequencing, statistical association of individual TCRs with disease status, and machine learning were combined to predict cytomegalovirus infection status. Donor age, sex, ethnicity and CMV serostatus were compiled alongside the repertoire data. A later genetic analysis used genome-wide SNP genotypes for about 60% of the roughly 670 donors, treating that subset as a discovery cohort. An early release covering 550 to 700 HLA-typed donors comprised around 300 gigabases of sequencing data and tens of millions of unique TCR sequences. In a later analysis, previously published TCR beta repertoires from 666 donors were re-analyzed and high-resolution HLA genotyping was added so that TCR occurrence patterns could be studied. Besides the first cohort of 550 to 750 subjects, a separate validation cohort made up of 120 different subjects was used. The number of donors typed differed by locus, with about 629-640 for A, B, C, DRB1 and DQB1, 522 for DQA1, 606 for DPA1, and some 470 for DPB1. On average, about 200,000 unique TCR beta nucleotide sequences were sequenced per donor among 350 to 400 genotyped donors of the cohort, with about 19% of those sequences being non-productive. The research as a whole found: Because the 87-base-pair reads could not distinguish some IMGT-functional V segments, including TRBV6-2 and TRBV6-3, those segments were excluded. Compared with the roughly 710-donor mean, donors in an Asian-associated ancestry cluster had fewer N-insertions in productive TCRs, according to a later genetic analysis. The earlier analysis of around 600 of the donors excluded some 15 rarely observed V segments, including chromosome 9 orphons, because counts were too low. In an earlier analysis of 587 of the donors, most TCR beta V segments were observed in productive rearrangements about 87% or about 30% of the time, broadly matching IMGT annotations. Most CMV-associated TCR beta chains appeared to be HLA-restricted in a later analysis, and the HLA associations seemed to be driven largely by CMV exposure. Most TCR sequences were observed very rarely across donors, whereas some public TCRs were present in many individuals. According to a later analysis, parvovirus B19, influenza, CMV and Epstein-Barr virus appeared linked to several top co-occurrence clusters. When HLA alleles, especially DR and DQ, strongly co-occurred, TCR associations were difficult to assign to individual alleles. Because HLA typing was unavailable for some donors at each locus, only the typed subset was used in association tests. A total of fewer than 200 TCR beta chains were listed by the study as associated with cytomegalovirus. In a later genetic analysis, a missense DCLRE1C variant was associated with V-gene and J-gene trimming of TCR beta chains, and the association was replicated in an independent cohort. In a later analysis, 15,000 to 20,000 TCR beta sequences were associated with specific HLA alleles at a false discovery rate of 0.05. The classifier was reported to diagnose cytomegalovirus status with high specificity and sensitivity in both the original cohort and the validation cohort. In a later analysis, HLA-associated TCR beta chains showed more clonal expansion and lower generation probabilities than non-associated chains that were equally common. Roughly uniform sequencing depth across donors was assumed in presence/absence analyses, although this assumption may not hold. A later analysis found that TCR association rates varied across HLA loci, with DRB1 alleles showing the most associated TCRs and HLA-C alleles the fewest. Three of the identified cytomegalovirus-associated TCR beta chains were confirmed in vitro to be specific for cytomegalovirus antigens. The authors suggested that the approach could potentially be extended to other disease states and immunological phenotypes. Only TCR beta chains were sequenced in this cohort, and the absence of alpha or paired-chain data limited detectable features. CMV serostatus was the only immune exposure information available for the cohort. A further reported finding was that TCR beta sequences accurately predicted the HLA-A and HLA-B alleles for most subjects in the first cohort. Correlated functional status among segregating V segments might be attributable to linkage disequilibrium, but an unknown experimental factor could not be ruled out. A group of highly shared sequence variants was considered likely to be a technical artifact of the sequencing pipeline.

The germline V gene supplies CDR1 SNHLY and CDR2 FYNNEI. The CDR3, cysteine through phenylalanine, is 12 amino acids long. The read is trimmed to its CDR3 DNA, 36 bases read in frame from base 1. V sheds 7 bases and J sheds 4 bases, leaving 9 bases between their ends. Sequencing was carried out using PBMCs. The rearranged chain carries TRBV2 and TRBJ2-3, with TRBD2 tentatively as D gene (6 bases match). The receptor comes from a man younger than 40 in good health and CMV-seropositive. The DNA is as follows: TGTGCCAGCACGGGAGCTTCAGATACGCAGTATTTT. Translation gives CASTGASDTQYF.